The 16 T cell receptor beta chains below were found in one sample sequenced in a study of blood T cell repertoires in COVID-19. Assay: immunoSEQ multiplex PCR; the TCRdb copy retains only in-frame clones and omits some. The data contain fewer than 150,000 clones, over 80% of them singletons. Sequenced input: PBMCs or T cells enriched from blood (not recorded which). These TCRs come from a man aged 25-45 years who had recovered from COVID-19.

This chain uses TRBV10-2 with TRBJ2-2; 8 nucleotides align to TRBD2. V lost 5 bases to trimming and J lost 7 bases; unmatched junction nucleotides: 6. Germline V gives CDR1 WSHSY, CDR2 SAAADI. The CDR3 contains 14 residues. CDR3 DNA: TGCGCCAGCAGTAGGACTAGCAGCGGCGGGGAGCTGTTTTTT. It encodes CASSRTSSGGELFF.

CDR3 loop: CASSLNRMNTEAFF. In nucleotides, the CDR3 is TGCGCCAGCAGCTTAAACAGGATGAACACTGAAGCTTTCTTT. The chain combines TRBV5-1 with TRBJ1-1; possibly TRBD1 for D (5 bases). Trimming removed 2 bases from V and 0 bases from J, with 8 bases in between. Germline V lookup: CDR1 SGHRS, CDR2 YFSETQ. This CDR3 is built from 14 residues. Looking up the rest from reference TRBV5-1 and TRBJ1-1 gives the full variable domain: KAGVTQTPRYLIKTRGQQVTLSCSPISGHRSVSWYQQTPGQGLQFLFEYFSETQRNKGNFPGRFSGRQFSNSRSEMNVSTLELGDSALYLCASSLNRMNTEAFFGQGTRLTVV.

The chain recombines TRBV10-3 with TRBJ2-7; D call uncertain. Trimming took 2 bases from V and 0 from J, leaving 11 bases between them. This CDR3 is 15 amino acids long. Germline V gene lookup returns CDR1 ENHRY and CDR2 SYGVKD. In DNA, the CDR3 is TGTGCCATCAGTGAGAGGCTAGTCTCCTCCTACGAGCAGTACTTC. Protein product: CAISERLVSSYEQYF.

CDR3 loop: CASSLIPGTKIHNEQFF. The CDR3 region has the DNA TGCGCCAGCAGCTTGATTCCCGGGACTAAAATCCACAATGAGCAGTTCTTC. The genes are TRBV5-1 and TRBJ2-1; 7 bases match TRBD2. Germline CDR1 reads SGHRS; CDR2 reads YFSETQ. The CDR3 totals 17 residues. V shed 1 base and J 5 bases; nucleotides not matched to a gene: 12.

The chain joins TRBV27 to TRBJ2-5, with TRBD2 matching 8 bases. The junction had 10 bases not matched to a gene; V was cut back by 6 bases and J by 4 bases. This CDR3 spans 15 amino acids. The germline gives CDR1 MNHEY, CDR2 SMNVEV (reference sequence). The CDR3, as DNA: TGTGCCAGCAGGGGACTCACGGGGGGGCTAGAGACCCAGTACTTC. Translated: CASRGLTGGLETQYF.

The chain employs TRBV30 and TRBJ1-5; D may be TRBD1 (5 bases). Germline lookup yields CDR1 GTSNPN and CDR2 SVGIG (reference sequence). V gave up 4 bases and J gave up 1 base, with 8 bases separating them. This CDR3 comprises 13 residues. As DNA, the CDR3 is TGTGCCTGGAAGGGGTACAGCAATCAGCCCCAGCATTTT. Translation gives CAWKGYSNQPQHF.

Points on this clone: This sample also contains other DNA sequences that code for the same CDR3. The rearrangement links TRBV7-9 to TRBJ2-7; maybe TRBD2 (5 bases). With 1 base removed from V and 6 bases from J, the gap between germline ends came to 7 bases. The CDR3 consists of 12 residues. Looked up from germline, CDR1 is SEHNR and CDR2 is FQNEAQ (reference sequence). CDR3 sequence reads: CASSLGTGEQYV. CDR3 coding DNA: TGTGCCAGCAGCTTAGGGACTGGCGAGCAGTACGTC.

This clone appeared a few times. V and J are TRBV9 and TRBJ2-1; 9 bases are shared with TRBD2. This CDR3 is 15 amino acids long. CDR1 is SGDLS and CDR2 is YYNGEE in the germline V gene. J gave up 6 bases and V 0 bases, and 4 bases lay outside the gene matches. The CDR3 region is CASSVGTSAPNEQFF. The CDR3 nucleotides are TGTGCCAGCAGCGTAGGGACTAGCGCCCCCAATGAGCAGTTCTTC.

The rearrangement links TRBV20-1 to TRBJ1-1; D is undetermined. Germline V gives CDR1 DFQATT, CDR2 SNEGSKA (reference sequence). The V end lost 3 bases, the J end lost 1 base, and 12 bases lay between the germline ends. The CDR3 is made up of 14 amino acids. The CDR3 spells CSASIPGPNTEAFF. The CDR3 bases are TGCAGTGCTAGTATTCCAGGCCCGAACACTGAAGCTTTCTTT.

CDR3 loop: CASTRTGVGETQYF. The CDR3 bases are TGTGCCAGCACTCGGACAGGGGTGGGAGAGACCCAGTACTTC. J is TRBJ2-5 and V is TRBV2, with 9 positions matching TRBD1. J gave up 4 bases and V 7 bases, and 7 bases lay outside the gene matches. Germline CDR1 reads SNHLY; CDR2 reads FYNNEI. This CDR3 has 14 amino acids.

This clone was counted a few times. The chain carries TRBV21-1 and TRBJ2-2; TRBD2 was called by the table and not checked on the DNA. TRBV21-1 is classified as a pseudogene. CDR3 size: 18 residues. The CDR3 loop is CASSKEPLDLPNTGELFF. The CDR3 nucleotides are TGTGCCAGCAGCAAAGAACCCTTGGACTTGCCGAACACCGGGGAGCTGTTTTTT.

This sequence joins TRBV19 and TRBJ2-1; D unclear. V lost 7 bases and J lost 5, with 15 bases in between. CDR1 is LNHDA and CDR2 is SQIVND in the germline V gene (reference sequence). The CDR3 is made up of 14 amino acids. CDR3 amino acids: CASKFSSLHNEQFF. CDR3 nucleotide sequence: TGTGCCAGTAAATTTAGCAGCCTACACAATGAGCAGTTCTTC.

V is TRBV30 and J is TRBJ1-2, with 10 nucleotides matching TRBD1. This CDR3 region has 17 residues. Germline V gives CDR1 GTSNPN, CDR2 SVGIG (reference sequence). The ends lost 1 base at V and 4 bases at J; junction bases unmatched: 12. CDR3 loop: CAWSEPSTGGIIYGYTF. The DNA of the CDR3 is TGTGCCTGGAGTGAACCCTCGACAGGGGGCATTATCTATGGCTACACCTTC.

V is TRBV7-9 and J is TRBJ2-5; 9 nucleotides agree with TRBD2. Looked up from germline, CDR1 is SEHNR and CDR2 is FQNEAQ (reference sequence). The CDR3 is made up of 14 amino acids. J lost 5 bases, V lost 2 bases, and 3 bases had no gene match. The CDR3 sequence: CASSLIAGEETQYF. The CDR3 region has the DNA TGTGCCAGCAGCTTAATAGCGGGAGAGGAGACCCAGTACTTC.

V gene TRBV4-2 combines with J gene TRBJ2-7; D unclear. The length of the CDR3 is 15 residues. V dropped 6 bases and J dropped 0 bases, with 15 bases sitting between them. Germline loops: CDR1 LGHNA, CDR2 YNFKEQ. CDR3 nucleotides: TGTGCCAGCAGTTACGAGCCAGGCAGCTCCTACGAGCAGTACTTC. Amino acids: CASSYEPGSSYEQYF.

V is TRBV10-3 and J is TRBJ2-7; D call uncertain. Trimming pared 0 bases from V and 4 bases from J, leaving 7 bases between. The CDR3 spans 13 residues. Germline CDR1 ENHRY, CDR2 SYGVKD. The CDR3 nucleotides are TGTGCCATCAGTGAGTCAGGAGCTTACGAGCAGTACGTC. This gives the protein CAISESGAYEQYV.